What follows is one T cell receptor (beta chain) and its context. Its antigen target is currently unknown. Nothing much larger sits one base from this clone, and base qualities are not available. Genomic DNA was extracted from sorted cells for sequencing of the TCRbeta CDR3 region. TCRbeta CDR3 regions were sequenced using the immunoSEQ Assay. The clones in this table, taken by TCRdb from immuneACCESS, are in-frame only. Not every clone is retained; where verified, under half of the shortfall comes from an unresolved V gene, and the cause of the rest is unknown. This sample gives roughly 90,000 clones in total; 90% to 95% of them show up just once. The top ten clones comprise about 2.6% of the sample. These data come from a study of OX40 agonist ivuxolimab in advanced cancers. Looking at the study overall: The costimulatory receptor OX40 (CD134) was targeted by ivuxolimab, a fully human IgG2 agonistic monoclonal antibody. The paper describes the monotherapy dose-escalation part (N of about 55 patients) of the phase I trial of ivuxolimab. Partial responses occurred in three dose-escalation patients, of whom one had hepatocellular carcinoma and two had cutaneous melanoma. Patients were allowed to have had prior anti-PD-1, anti-PD-L1 or anti-CTLA-4 therapy, and 40% of the dose-escalation patients had been treated with checkpoint inhibitors. Intravenous ivuxolimab was administered to patients every 2 weeks at six dose levels: 0.01, 0.1, 0.3, 1.5, 3 and 10 mg/kg. The purpose of peripheral TCRbeta sequencing was to test whether ivuxolimab changed TCR sequence diversity and led to clonal T-cell expansion. A male proportion of roughly 80% and a mean age of roughly 58 years, ranging from roughly 23 to 90, were recorded for the dose-escalation cohort. Of the 50 to 55 patients in dose escalation, 19 had hepatocellular carcinoma, around 15 had melanoma, 9 had renal cell carcinoma and 9 had head and neck cancer.

The trial excluded patients who had a history of autoimmune disease or were on systemic immunosuppression. In every dose cohort, peripheral blood was drawn for TCR sequencing at baseline, cycle 4 day 1, and cycle 7 day 1. Samples were obtained from an open-label, multicenter, first-in-human phase I dose-escalation trial of ivuxolimab. Adults with locally advanced or metastatic melanoma, renal cell, hepatocellular, or head and neck squamous cell carcinoma were enrolled in the trial. CD4+ and CD8+ T cells were sorted separately from peripheral blood before TCR sequencing. Paper-wide results and their limitations: In partial responders in the 0.1-3.0 mg/kg groups, normalized peripheral clonal expansion was found to be among the lowest, especially among CD8+ T cells. The antigen specificity of the peripheral T cells that underwent clonal expansion was not determined. After ivuxolimab, more expanded clones were found on average in CD8+ T cells than in CD4+ T cells. Low levels of normalized T-cell clonal expansion were also seen in some patients who did not respond. At doses of 0.1 to 3.0 mg/kg, clonal expansion of both CD4+ and CD8+ blood T cells was observed from baseline to week 6.

The CDR3 sequence holds 13 residues, the cysteine and phenylalanine included. Of the read, only the CDR3 DNA is kept; its 39 bases are in frame from base 1. The germline V gene yields SGHAT for CDR1 and FQNNGV for CDR2. The junction carries 6 bases between V and J, which are trimmed by 1 base and 2 bases respectively. Recombination joined TRBV11-2 with TRBJ2-7, with no reliable assignment of the D segment. This clonotype was sampled from an adult with an advanced solid tumor such as melanoma, head and neck, liver or kidney cancer. Sequenced material: CD4+ or CD8+ T cells sorted from blood, taken in a trial of the OX40 agonist ivuxolimab. The sequenced DNA: TGTGCCAGCAGCTTAGCTAGTCCCTACGAGCAGTACTTC. It translates to CASSLASPYEQYF.